Below, 13 T cell receptor beta chains from the same sample are listed, as sequenced in a study of blood T cells in healthy people across ages. A second PCR, run for about 6 to 11 cycles, used a sample-barcoded 5' primer plus a J-beta primer mix. TCRdb itself ran the 5' RACE reads through MiXCR, one entry per CDR3 protein. Among 1.5 million to 2 million distinct CDR3 sequences listed, about two fifths were seen once. Sequences were obtained from blood. The receptors shown here come from a human donor in good health.

The sample holds many counts of this clonotype. The genes are TRBV5-1 and TRBJ1-4, with a tentative D call TRBD1 (5 bases). Germline assignment: CDR1 SGHRS and CDR2 YFSETQ. The CDR3 sequence is 14 residues long. Between the trimmed V and J ends, which lost 2 bases and 5 bases, there was a span of 10 bases. CDR3 in DNA: TGCGCCAGCAGCTTTTCTGGGGGGAATGAAAAACTGTTTTTT. This encodes CASSFSGGNEKLFF.

As regards this clonotype: Mismatch with germline at one junction end may stem from a read error. The chain carries TRBV7-2 and TRBJ2-5; the D gene is possibly TRBD2 (6 bases). CDR1 and CDR2 from the germline V gene are SGHTA and FQGNSA. The CDR3 sequence is 13 residues long. CDR3 coding DNA: TGTGCCGGCAGCTTGCGCGGGGTAGAGACCCAGTACTTC. It yields the protein CAGSLRGVETQYF. Filled out from reference TRBV7-2 and TRBJ2-5, the complete variable domain reads GAGVSQSPSNKVTEKGKDVELRCDPISGHTALYWYRQSLGQGLEFLIYFQGNSAPDKSGLPSDRFSAERTGGSVSTLTIQRTQQEDSAVYLCAGSLRGVETQYFGPGTRLLVL.

V is TRBV20-1 and J is TRBJ2-7; D perhaps matches TRBD1 (6 bases). Germline values: CDR1 DFQATT, CDR2 SNEGSKA (reference sequence). The V gene lost 5 bases and the J gene lost 0 bases, with 17 bases spanning the gap. The CDR3 is made up of 15 amino acids. The CDR3 reads CSAGIWDTVSYEQYF. The CDR3 DNA reads TGCAGTGCTGGTATCTGGGACACTGTCTCCTACGAGCAGTACTTC.

The rearrangement links TRBV7-2 to TRBJ2-3; 15 bases fit TRBD2. The CDR3 is 19 residues long. CDR1 and CDR2 (germline): SGHTA, FQGNSA. With 4 bases clipped from V and 1 base from J, the junction kept 9 bases outside the gene matches. The CDR3 here is CASSSRGTSGGYGTDTQYF. As DNA, the CDR3 is TGTGCCAGCAGCTCTCGGGGGACTAGCGGGGGGTACGGCACAGATACGCAGTATTTT.

This clonotype came up many times. The gene calls are TRBV7-3 and TRBJ2-5; the D gene is possibly TRBD2 (5 bases). Germline values: CDR1 SGHTA, CDR2 FQGTGA. Trimming took 5 bases from V and 5 from J, leaving 15 bases between them. CDR3 length equals 14 residues. The CDR3: CASSLGSARETQYF. CDR3 bases: TGTGCCAGCAGCCTAGGGAGTGCAAGGGAGACCCAGTACTTC.

CDR3 bases: TGCGCCAGCAGCCCGGGGAACAGGGGGCGCGGAGATACGCAGTATTTT. As protein: CASSPGNRGRGDTQYF. The chain links TRBV4-3 to TRBJ2-3, with 9 bases lining up with TRBD1. Germline V gene data show CDR1 as LGHNA and CDR2 as YSLEER. The length of the CDR3 is 16 residues. Unmatched junction bases numbered 10, after V lost 4 bases and J lost 5 bases.

The table lists this clonotype with a few counts. The chain combines TRBV7-3 with TRBJ2-1; 7 nucleotides match TRBD2. The CDR3 sequence is 14 residues long. V was pared by 3 bases and J by 8 bases, with 7 bases of the junction left unmatched. Germline V gives CDR1 SGHTA, CDR2 FQGTGA. Here the CDR3 DNA reads TGTGCCAGCAGCTTGATCGGGGGGATGGATGAGCAGTTCTTC. It translates to CASSLIGGMDEQFF.

CDR3 nucleotide sequence: TGCAGTGCTAGTTTCGACAGTCCCTACGAGCAGTACTTC. This translates into CSASFDSPYEQYF. J is TRBJ2-7 and V is TRBV20-1, with a weak D call TRBD1 (5 bases). The V gene's germline CDR1 is DFQATT and CDR2 SNEGSKA (reference sequence). Trimming cost V 3 bases and J 2 bases, with 11 bases left between them. The CDR3 runs 13 residues.

The rearrangement links TRBV14 to TRBJ1-6, with D maybe TRBD1 (5 bases). This CDR3 has 14 amino acids. Germline CDR1 is SGHDN and CDR2 is FVKESK. V lost 4 bases and J 12 bases, leaving 16 bases between the germline ends. The CDR3 protein is CASSPVRAGRPLHF. CDR3 nucleotide sequence: TGTGCCAGCAGCCCAGTGCGGGCGGGACGACCCCTCCACTTT.

This clonotype was seen only once. The rearrangement uses TRBV24-1 and TRBJ2-7, with D possibly matching TRBD2 (5 bases). With the DNA end fitting TRBJ2-5 better, the J assignment may be wrong. Germline loops: CDR1 KGHDR, CDR2 SFDVKD. The CDR3 is made up of 19 amino acids. The CDR3 loop reads CATSDFTQGSRNWEETQYF. CDR3 coding DNA: TGTGCCACCAGTGATTTTACCCAAGGGAGTCGGAACTGGGAAGAGACCCAGTACTTC.

This clonotype was counted many times. The chain combines TRBV20-1 with TRBJ2-5; D gene uncertain. CDR3 length: 12 amino acids. In germline, CDR1 is DFQATT, CDR2 SNEGSKA (reference sequence). V shed 1 base and J shed 5 bases, with 8 bases lying between them. Written as DNA, the CDR3 is TGCAGTGCTAGAGCGCGGATCGAGACCCAGTACTTC. This translates into CSARARIETQYF.

The gene calls are TRBV20-1 and TRBJ2-7; D might be TRBD1 (5 bases). The V end lost 4 bases, the J end lost 0 bases, and 7 bases lay between the germline ends. Germline V gene data show CDR1 as DFQATT and CDR2 as SNEGSKA (reference sequence). The CDR3 runs to 12 residues. The DNA of the CDR3 is TGCAGTGCTACAGGGATCTCCTACGAGCAGTACTTC. Encoded protein: CSATGISYEQYF.

The chain carries TRBV12-3 or TRBV12-4 and TRBJ1-2; D gene uncertain. Trimming pared 2 bases from V and 0 bases from J, leaving 10 bases between. The CDR3 sequence is 15 residues long. In DNA form, the CDR3 reads TGTGCCAGCAGTTTAAGCGGCCTCGCTAACTATGGCTACACCTTC. Residues: CASSLSGLANYGYTF.